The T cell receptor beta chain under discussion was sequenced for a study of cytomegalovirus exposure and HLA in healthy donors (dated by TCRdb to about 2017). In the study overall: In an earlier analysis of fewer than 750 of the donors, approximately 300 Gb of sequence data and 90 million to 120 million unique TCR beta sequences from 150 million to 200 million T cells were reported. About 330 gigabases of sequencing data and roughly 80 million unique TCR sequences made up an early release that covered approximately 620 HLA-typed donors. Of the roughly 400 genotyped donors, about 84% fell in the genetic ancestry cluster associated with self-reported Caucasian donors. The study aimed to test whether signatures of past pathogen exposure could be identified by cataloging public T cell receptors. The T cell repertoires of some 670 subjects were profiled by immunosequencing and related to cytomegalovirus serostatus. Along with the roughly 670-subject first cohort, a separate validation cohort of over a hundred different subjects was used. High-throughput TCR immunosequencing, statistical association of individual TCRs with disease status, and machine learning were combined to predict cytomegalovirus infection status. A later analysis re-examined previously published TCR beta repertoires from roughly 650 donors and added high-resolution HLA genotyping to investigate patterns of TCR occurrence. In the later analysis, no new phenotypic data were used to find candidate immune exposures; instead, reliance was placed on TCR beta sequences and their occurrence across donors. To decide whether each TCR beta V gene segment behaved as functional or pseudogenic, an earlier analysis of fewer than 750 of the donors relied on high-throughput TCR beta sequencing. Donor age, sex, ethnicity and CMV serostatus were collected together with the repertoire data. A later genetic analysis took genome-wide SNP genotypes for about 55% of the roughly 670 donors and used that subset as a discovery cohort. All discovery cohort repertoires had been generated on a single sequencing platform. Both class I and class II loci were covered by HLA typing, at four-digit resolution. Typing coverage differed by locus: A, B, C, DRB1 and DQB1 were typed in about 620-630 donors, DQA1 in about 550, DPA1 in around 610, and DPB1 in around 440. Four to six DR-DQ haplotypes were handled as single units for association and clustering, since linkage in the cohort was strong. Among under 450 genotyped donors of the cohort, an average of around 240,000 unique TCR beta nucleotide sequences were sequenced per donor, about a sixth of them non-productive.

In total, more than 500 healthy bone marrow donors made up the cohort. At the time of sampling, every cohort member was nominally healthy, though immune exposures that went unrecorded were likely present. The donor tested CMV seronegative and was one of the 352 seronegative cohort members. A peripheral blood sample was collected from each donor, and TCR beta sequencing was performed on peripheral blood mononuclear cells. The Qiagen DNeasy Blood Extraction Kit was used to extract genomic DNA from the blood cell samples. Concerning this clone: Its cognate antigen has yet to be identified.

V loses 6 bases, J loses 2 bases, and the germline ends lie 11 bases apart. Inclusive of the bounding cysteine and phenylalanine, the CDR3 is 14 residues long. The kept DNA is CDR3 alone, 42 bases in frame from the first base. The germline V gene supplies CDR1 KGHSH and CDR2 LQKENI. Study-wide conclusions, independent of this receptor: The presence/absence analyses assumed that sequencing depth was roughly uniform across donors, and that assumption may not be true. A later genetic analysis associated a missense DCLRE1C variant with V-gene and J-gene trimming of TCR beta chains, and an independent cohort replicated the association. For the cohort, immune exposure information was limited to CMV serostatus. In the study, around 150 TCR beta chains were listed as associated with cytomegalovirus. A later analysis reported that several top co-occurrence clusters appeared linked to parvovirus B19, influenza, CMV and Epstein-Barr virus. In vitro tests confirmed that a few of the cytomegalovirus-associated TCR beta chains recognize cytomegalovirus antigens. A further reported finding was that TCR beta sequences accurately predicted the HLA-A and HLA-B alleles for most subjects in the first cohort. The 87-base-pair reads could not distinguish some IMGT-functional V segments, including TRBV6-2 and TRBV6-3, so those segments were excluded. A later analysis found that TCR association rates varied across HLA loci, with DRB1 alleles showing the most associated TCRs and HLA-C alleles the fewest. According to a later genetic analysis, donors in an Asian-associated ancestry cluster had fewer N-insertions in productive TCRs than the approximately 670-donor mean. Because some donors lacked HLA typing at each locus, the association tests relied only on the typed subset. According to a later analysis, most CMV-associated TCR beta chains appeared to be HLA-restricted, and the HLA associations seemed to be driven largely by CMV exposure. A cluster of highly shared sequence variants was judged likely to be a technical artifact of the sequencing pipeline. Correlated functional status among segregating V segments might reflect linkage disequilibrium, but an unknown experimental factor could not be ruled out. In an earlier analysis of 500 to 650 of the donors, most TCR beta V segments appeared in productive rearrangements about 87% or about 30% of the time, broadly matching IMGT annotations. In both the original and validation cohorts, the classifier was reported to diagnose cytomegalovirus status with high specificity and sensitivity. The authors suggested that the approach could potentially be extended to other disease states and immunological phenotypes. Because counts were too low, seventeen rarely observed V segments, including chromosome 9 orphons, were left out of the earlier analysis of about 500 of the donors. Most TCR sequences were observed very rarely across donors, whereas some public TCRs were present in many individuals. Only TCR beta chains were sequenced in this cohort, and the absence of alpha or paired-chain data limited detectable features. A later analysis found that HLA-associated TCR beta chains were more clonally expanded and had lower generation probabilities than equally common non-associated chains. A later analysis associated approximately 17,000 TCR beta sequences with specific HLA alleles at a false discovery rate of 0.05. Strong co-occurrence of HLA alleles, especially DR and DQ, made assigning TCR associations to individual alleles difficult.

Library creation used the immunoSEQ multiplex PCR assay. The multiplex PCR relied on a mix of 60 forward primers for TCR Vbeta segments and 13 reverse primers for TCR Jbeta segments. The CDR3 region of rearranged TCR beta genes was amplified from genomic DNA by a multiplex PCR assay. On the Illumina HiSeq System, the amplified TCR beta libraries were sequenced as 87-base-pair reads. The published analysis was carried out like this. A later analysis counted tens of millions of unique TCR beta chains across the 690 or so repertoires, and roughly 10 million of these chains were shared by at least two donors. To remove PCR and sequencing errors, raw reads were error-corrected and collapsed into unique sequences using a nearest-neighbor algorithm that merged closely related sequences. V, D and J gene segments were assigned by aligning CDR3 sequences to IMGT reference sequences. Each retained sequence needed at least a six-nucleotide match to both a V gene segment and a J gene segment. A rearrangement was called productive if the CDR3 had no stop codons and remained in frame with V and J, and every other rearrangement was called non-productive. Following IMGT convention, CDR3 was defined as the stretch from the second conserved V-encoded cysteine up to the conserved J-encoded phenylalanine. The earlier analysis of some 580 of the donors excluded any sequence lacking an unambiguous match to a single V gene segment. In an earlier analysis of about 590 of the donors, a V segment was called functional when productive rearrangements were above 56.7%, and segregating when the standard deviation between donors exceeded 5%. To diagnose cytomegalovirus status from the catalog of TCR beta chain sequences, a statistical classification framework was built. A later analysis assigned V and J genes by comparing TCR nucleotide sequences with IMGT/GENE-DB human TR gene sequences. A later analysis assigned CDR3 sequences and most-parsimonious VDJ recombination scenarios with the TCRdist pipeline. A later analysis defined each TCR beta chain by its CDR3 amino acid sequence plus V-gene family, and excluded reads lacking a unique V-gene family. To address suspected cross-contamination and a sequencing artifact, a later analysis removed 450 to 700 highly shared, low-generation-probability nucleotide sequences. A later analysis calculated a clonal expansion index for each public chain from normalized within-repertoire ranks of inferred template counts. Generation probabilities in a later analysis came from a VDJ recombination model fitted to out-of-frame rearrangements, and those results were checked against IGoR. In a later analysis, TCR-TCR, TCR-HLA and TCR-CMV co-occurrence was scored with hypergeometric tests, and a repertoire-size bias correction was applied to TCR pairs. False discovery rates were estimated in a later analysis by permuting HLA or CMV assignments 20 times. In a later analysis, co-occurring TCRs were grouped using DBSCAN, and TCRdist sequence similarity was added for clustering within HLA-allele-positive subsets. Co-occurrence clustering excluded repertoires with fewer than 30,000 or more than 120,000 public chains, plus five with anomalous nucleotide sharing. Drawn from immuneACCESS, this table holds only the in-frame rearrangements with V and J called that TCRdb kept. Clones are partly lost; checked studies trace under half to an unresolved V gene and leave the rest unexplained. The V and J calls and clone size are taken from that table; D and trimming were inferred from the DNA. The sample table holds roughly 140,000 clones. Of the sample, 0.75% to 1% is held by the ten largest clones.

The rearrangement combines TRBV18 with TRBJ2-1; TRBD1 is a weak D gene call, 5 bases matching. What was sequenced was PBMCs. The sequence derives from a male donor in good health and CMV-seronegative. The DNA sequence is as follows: TGTGCCAGCTCCCTTCAGGGTACCTACAATGAGCAGTTCTTC. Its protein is CASSLQGTYNEQFF.